The next 20 T cell receptor beta chains were all read from a single sample in a study of identical twins. In TCRdb, the 5' RACE reads were re-called with MiXCR into one record per CDR3 protein. The top ten hold less than 0.35% of the sample, which has around 1.7 million distinct CDR3 sequences, around a third seen once. The sample taken for sequencing was cord blood. These receptors were collected from a newborn girl in good health.

This clonotype has at least ten counts. V gene TRBV28 combines with J gene TRBJ1-2; TRBD1 aligns across 10 bases. The junction had 1 base not matched to a gene; V was cut back by 6 bases and J by 3 bases. The germline CDR1 and CDR2 sequences are MDHEN and SYDVKM. The CDR3 loop spans 13 amino acids. CDR3 nucleotides: TGTGCCAGCAGGACAGGGGGCGACTATGGCTACACCTTC. Its translation is CASRTGGDYGYTF.

This clonotype has just a few counts. The chain joins TRBV9 to TRBJ2-3, with TRBD2 identical over 7 bases. The CDR3 is 15 residues long. Germline V lookup: CDR1 SGDLS, CDR2 YYNGEE. The V and J ends lost 3 bases and 2 bases, in that order; junction bases with no gene match: 6. CDR3 in DNA: TGTGCCAGCAGCGGGGAGGGACTATACACAGATACGCAGTATTTT. Its protein is CASSGEGLYTDTQYF.

The rearrangement uses TRBV5-1 and TRBJ2-2; D may be TRBD1 (6 bases). Trimming took 1 base from V and 0 from J, leaving 10 bases between them. Germline CDR1 reads SGHRS; CDR2 reads YFSETQ. The CDR3 covers 16 residues. The CDR3 spells CASSLWTASNTGELFF. CDR3 sequence (DNA): TGCGCCAGCAGCTTGTGGACAGCCTCGAACACCGGGGAGCTGTTTTTT. The complete variable domain, with remaining parts taken from reference TRBV5-1 and TRBJ2-2, reads KAGVTQTPRYLIKTRGQQVTLSCSPISGHRSVSWYQQTPGQGLQFLFEYFSETQRNKGNFPGRFSGRQFSNSRSEMNVSTLELGDSALYLCASSLWTASNTGELFFGEGSRLTVL.

The chain carries TRBV2 and TRBJ2-6; no firm D call. CDR3 length: 18 residues. Germline assignment: CDR1 SNHLY and CDR2 FYNNEI. Trimming left V 5 bases short and J 1 base short, with 18 bases between. The CDR3 DNA sequence: TGTGCCAGCAGTTCCCTAACCGGTTCCCTTTCTGGGGCCAACGTCCTGACTTTC. It encodes CASSSLTGSLSGANVLTF.

The chain couples TRBV10-3 to TRBJ2-7, with D unresolved. The CDR3 is 11 amino acids. The germline CDR1 and CDR2 sequences are ENHRY and SYGVKD. Trimming took 3 bases from V and 6 from J, leaving 6 bases between them. The CDR3 DNA sequence: TGTGCCATCAGTGAAAGGGTCGAGCAGTACTTC. This translates into CAISERVEQYF.

The genes are TRBV28 and TRBJ1-2; D unresolved. Trimming shortened V by 11 bases and J by 7 bases, and 17 bases separated the two germline ends. The length of the CDR3 is 12 residues. The germline gives CDR1 MDHEN, CDR2 SYDVKM. As DNA, the CDR3 is TGTGCCGGCATCAATGACGGGTTTGGCTACACCTTC. This sequence encodes CAGINDGFGYTF.

The genes are TRBV21-1 and TRBJ1-6; TRBD1 reflects the table's D call only, with no check against the DNA. TRBV21-1 constitutes a pseudogene. This CDR3 contains 14 residues. CDR3 sequence (DNA): TGTGCCAGCAGCAGGACAGGGAGAGATTCACCCCTCCACTTT. It yields the protein CASSRTGRDSPLHF.

J is TRBJ2-7 and V is TRBV2; tentative D call: TRBD1 (6 bases). This CDR3 comprises 14 residues. CDR1 is SNHLY and CDR2 is FYNNEI in the germline V gene. Trimming shortened V by 7 bases and J by 4 bases, and 17 bases separated the two germline ends. CDR3 loop: CASTHGTKGYEQYF. DNA for the CDR3: TGTGCCAGCACTCACGGGACAAAAGGTTACGAGCAGTACTTC.

The rearrangement joins TRBV19 to TRBJ2-1; TRBD1 or TRBD2 may be the D gene (5 bases each). The V end lost 3 bases, the J end lost 8 bases, and 8 bases lay between the germline ends. The CDR3 runs 12 residues. Germline CDR1 is LNHDA and CDR2 is SQIVND (reference sequence). The CDR3 nucleotides are TGTGCCAGTAGTATTGGGACCTATGAGCAGTTCTTC. Its protein is CASSIGTYEQFF.

The V and J genes are TRBV20-1 and TRBJ2-7; D is undetermined. The CDR3 is made up of 14 amino acids. The germline V gene encodes CDR1 DFQATT and CDR2 SNEGSKA (reference sequence). The ends were cut back, 4 bases at V and 0 bases at J, with 13 bases in the middle. The CDR3, as DNA: TGCAGTGCTATCCCGGCCCCGAGCTCCTACGAGCAGTACTTC. This sequence encodes CSAIPAPSSYEQYF.

V usage is TRBV5-1 and J usage is TRBJ2-5, with D unresolved. Judging by the DNA end, TRBJ2-7 fits better; the J call may be wrong. Germline-derived CDR1 and CDR2 are SGHRS and YFSETQ. This CDR3 has 15 residues. CDR3 sequence: CASSLGPPANYEQYF. The CDR3 region has the DNA TGCGCCAGCAGCTTGGGCCCTCCCGCCAATTACGAGCAGTACTTC.

This clonotype has a handful of counts. The J gene is TRBJ1-1, the V gene TRBV4-1; D not resolved. Trimming left V 0 bases short and J 3 bases short, with 11 bases between. Germline-derived CDR1 and CDR2 are MGHRA and YSYEKL. The CDR3 sequence is 15 residues long. For the CDR3, the DNA is TGCGCCAGCAGCCAAGATCCAGATGTGGACACTGAAGCTTTCTTT. Translation: CASSQDPDVDTEAFF.

As for this clonotype: Sequence at one end of the junction differs from germline and may be a read error. CDR3 protein: CAGSQVVDTQYF. CDR3 bases: TGCGCCGGCAGCCAAGTTGTAGATACGCAGTATTTT. The gene calls are TRBV4-1 and TRBJ2-3; the D is unclear. CDR1 MGHRA and CDR2 YSYEKL come from the germline V gene. CDR3 length: 12 amino acids.

This clonotype was observed at least ten times. The chain combines TRBV29-1 with TRBJ2-1, with a weak D call TRBD1 (6 bases). This CDR3 has 12 amino acids. The V end was cut by 7 bases, the J end by 1 base, with 8 bases between. Germline CDR1 and CDR2: SQVTM and ANQGSEA. DNA for the CDR3: TGCAGCGGACAGGCTTCCTACAATGAGCAGTTCTTC. Translation: CSGQASYNEQFF.

This rearrangement joins TRBV7-9 to TRBJ1-2; a possible D gene is TRBD1 (5 bases). The CDR3 has 16 amino acids. Trimming took off 5 bases at V and 0 bases at J, with 16 bases between the two ends. Per germline, CDR1 SEHNR and CDR2 FQNEAQ (reference sequence). The CDR3 sequence: CASSGNRDGANYGYTF. In DNA form, the CDR3 reads TGTGCCAGCAGCGGAAACCGGGACGGAGCTAACTATGGCTACACCTTC.

This clonotype was picked up a small number of times. The chain carries TRBV20-1 and TRBJ1-6; 9 nucleotides agree with TRBD1. CDR1 DFQATT and CDR2 SNEGSKA come from the germline V gene (reference sequence). This CDR3 is built from 13 residues. The junction had 6 bases not matched to a gene; V was cut back by 6 bases and J by 9 bases. DNA of the CDR3: TGCAGTGCAATAACAGGGGGCGCTTCACCCCTCCACTTT. Translation: CSAITGGASPLHF.

This clonotype was seen only a few times. This chain connects TRBV25-1 to TRBJ1-2; 7 bases map to TRBD1. The CDR3 loop spans 16 amino acids. Trimming took 4 bases from V and 1 from J; bases not matched to a gene: 9. Germline-derived CDR1 and CDR2 are MGHDK and SYGVNS. CDR3 DNA: TGTGCCAGCAGTGCCCTACGGGACAGCTATAACTATGGCTACACCTTC. Its protein product is CASSALRDSYNYGYTF.

V is TRBV4-1 and J is TRBJ2-7; D is perhaps TRBD2 (6 bases). Deletions cut 0 bases from V and 9 bases from J, with 18 bases between. The CDR3 totals 15 residues. Germline V gene data show CDR1 as MGHRA and CDR2 as YSYEKL. CDR3 region: CASSQDGGSIRAQYF. CDR3 DNA: TGCGCCAGCAGCCAAGATGGGGGGAGTATTCGGGCGCAGTACTTC.

This clonotype was recorded a few times. The rearrangement joins TRBV3-1 to TRBJ2-7; a weak D match, TRBD2 (6 bases). Per germline, CDR1 LGHDT and CDR2 YNNKEL (reference sequence). V lost 5 bases to trimming and J lost 2 bases, with 13 bases between them. The CDR3 totals 14 residues. The CDR3 protein is CASSSSAGTYEQYF. CDR3 bases: TGTGCCAGCAGCTCCAGCGCGGGGACCTACGAGCAGTACTTC.

This clonotype appeared a few times. This chain connects TRBV7-6 to TRBJ2-3, with TRBD2 matching 7 bases. CDR1 is SGHVS, CDR2 FNYEAQ, per germline. J was trimmed by 2 bases and V by 0 bases; bases with no gene match: 5. This CDR3 is 16 amino acids long. In DNA, the CDR3 is TGTGCCAGCAGCTTAGCTAGCGGGTCATTCACAGATACGCAGTATTTT. This encodes CASSLASGSFTDTQYF.